This T cell receptor beta chain was captured in a study of OX40 agonist ivuxolimab in advanced cancers. Study in general: Patients were dosed intravenously with ivuxolimab at 0.01 to 10 mg/kg every 2 weeks.

Repertoires were generated with immunoSEQ multiplex PCR, while TCRdb's copy carries only in-frame clones and drops some. Altogether tens of thousands of clones are present, roughly 85% being singletons, with the ten largest covering roughly 22%. The CDR3 consists of 12 residues. Germline V lookup: CDR1 MNHNS, CDR2 SASEGT. V was shortened by 6 bases and J by 4 bases, with 9 bases between the two germline ends. The chain is built from TRBV6-1 and TRBJ1-2, with D uncertain. The source material was CD4+ or CD8+ T cells sorted from blood, sampled in a trial of the OX40 agonist ivuxolimab. The receptor was isolated from an adult with an advanced solid tumor such as melanoma, head and neck, liver or kidney cancer. CDR3 protein: CASRFYIYGYTF. CDR3 nucleotide sequence: TGTGCCAGCAGGTTTTACATCTATGGCTACACCTTC.